This TCR beta chain was sequenced during a study of radiotherapy plus CTLA-4 blockade in lung cancer. V lost 8 bases to trimming and J lost 5 bases; unmatched junction nucleotides: 7. Germline assignment: CDR1 MNHNS and CDR2 SASEGT. The CDR3 length is 14 residues. This clone was detected only a few times. Libraries were prepared by immunoSEQ multiplex PCR; TCRdb keeps only in-frame clonotypes and omits some of them. Here the sample spans approximately 77,000 clones, 60% to 85% being singletons. The V gene is TRBV6-1, the J gene TRBJ2-2; 8 nucleotides align to TRBD1. The sequence derives from a human donor with non-small cell lung cancer whose response to radiotherapy plus ipilimumab could not be evaluated. Some clones in this sample may be carry-over from other donors' samples. Sequenced here: peripheral blood, sampled from a patient treated with radiotherapy plus ipilimumab. The CDR3 DNA follows: TGTGCCAGCGGACAGGGCGTAGGTACCGGGGAGCTGTTTTTT. Its translation is CASGQGVGTGELFF.